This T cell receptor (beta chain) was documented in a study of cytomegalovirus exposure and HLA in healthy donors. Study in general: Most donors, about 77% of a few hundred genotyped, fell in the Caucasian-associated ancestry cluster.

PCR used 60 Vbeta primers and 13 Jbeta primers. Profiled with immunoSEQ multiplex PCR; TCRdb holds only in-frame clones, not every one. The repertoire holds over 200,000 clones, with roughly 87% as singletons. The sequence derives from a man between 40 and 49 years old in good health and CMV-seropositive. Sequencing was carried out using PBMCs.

The CDR3 spells CASSRGGSNSPLHF. As DNA, the CDR3 is TGTGCCAGCAGCCGAGGGGGTTCTAATTCACCCCTCCACTTT. This chain links TRBV14 with TRBJ1-6; the D gene is possibly TRBD1 (6 bases). V was pared by 4 bases and J by 6 bases, with 10 bases between. Germline loops: CDR1 SGHDN, CDR2 FVKESK. The CDR3 runs to 14 residues. The whole variable domain, filled in from reference TRBV14 and TRBJ1-6, reads EAGVTQFPSHSVIEKGQTVTLRCDPISGHDNLYWYRRVMGKEIKFLLHFVKESKQDESGMPNNRFLAERTGGTYSTLKVQPAELEDSGVYFCASSRGGSNSPLHFGNGTRLTVT.